The rows below give T cell receptor beta chains drawn from one sample of a study of cytotoxic CD8 clonotypes in ibrutinib-treated CLL. The method was immunoSEQ multiplex PCR; TCRdb's version includes in-frame clones alone and lacks a portion of them. Of 20,000 to 25,000 clones listed, about 69% are singletons. The sample here was PBMCs, taken after 12 months of ibrutinib treatment. The origin of the receptors is a human donor with chronic lymphocytic leukemia. CDR3s leave out the opening cysteine and the closing phenylalanine or tryptophan.

>TRBJ1-5|TRBV19
ARGHSNQPQH
>TRBJ2-7|TRBV18
ASSETGPLEGEQY
>TRBJ2-5|TRBV14
ASSQGYETQY
>TRBJ2-3|TRBV4-2
ASGSWGETDTQY
>TRBJ1-4|TRBV7-2
ASSLYVGLGDEKLF
>TRBJ2-7|TRBV2
ASRDRGPAGGS
>TRBJ2-5|TRBV30
ALDRGETQY
>TRBJ2-2|TRBV2
ASRVVTGELF
>TRBJ1-2|TRBV19
ASSKGGAGGYGYGYT
>TRBJ2-3|TRBV9
ASSVAPTSDTQY
>TRBJ2-7|TRBV5-1
ASSFLGSSYEQY
>TRBJ2-5|TRBV5-1
ASSLSPSLGETQY
>TRBJ2-5|TRBV6-6
ASSSSSRSETQY
>TRBJ2-3|TRBV2
ASSRTGPDTQY
>TRBJ1-6|TRBV5-1
ASSWDALNSPLH
>TRBJ1-5|TRBV10-2
ASSESGAHQPQH
>TRBJ2-2|TRBV5-4
ASSLGTSANTGELF
>TRBJ2-1|TRBV6-5
ASSLFLAGLHNEQF
>TRBJ1-5|TRBV5-1
ASSLGVRRNQPQH
>TRBJ2-3|TRBV6-4
ASSERVGGAADTQY
>TRBJ2-3|TRBV11-2
ASSSFHAAGGRDTQY
>TRBJ1-5|TRBV6-1
ASSVRSFQPQH
>TRBJ2-2|TRBV5-1
ASSLDGAGELF
>TRBJ1-2|TRBV21-1
ASSPWGVRWGQGTANYGYT
>TRBJ1-2|TRBV29-1
SVGKGEYGYT
>TRBJ2-4|TRBV7-8
ASSLSRGSVIQY